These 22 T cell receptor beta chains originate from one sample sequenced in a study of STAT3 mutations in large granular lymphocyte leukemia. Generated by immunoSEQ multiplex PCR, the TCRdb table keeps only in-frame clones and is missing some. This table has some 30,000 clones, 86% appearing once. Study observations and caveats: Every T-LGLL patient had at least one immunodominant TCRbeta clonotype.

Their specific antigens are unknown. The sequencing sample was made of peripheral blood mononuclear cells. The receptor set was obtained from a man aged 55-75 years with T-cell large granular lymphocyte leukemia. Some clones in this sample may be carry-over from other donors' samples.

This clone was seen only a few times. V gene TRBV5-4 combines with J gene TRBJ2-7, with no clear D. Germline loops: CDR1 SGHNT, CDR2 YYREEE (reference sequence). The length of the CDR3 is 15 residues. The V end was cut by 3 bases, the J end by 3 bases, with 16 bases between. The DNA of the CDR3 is TGTGCCAGCAGCTCTCCGGCCCAACCGCTCTACGAGCAGTACTTC. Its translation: CASSSPAQPLYEQYF.

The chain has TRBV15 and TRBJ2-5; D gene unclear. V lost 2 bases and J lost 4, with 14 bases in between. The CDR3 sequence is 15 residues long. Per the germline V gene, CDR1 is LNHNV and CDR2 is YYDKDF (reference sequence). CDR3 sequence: CATSRPPKGGETQYF. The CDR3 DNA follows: TGTGCCACCAGCAGACCCCCTAAGGGCGGAGAGACCCAGTACTTC.

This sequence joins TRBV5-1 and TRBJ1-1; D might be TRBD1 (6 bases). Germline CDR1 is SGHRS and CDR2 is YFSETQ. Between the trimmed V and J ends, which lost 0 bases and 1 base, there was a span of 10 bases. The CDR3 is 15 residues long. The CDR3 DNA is TGCGCCAGCAGCTTGGTTGGGGGGCCGAACACTGAAGCTTTCTTT. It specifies CASSLVGGPNTEAFF.

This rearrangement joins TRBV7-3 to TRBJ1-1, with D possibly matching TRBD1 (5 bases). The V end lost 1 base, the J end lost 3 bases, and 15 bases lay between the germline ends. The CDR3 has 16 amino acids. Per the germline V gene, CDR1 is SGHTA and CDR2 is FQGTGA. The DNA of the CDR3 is TGTGCCAGCAGCTTAAGGCGGGGCGGTTTGGACACTGAAGCTTTCTTT. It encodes CASSLRRGGLDTEAFF.

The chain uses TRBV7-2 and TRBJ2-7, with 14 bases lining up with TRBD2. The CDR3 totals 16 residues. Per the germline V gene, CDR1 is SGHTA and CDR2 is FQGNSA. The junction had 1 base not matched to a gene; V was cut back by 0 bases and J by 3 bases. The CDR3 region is CASSLAGTSGSYEQYF. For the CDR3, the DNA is TGTGCCAGCAGCTTAGCCGGGACTAGCGGGAGCTACGAGCAGTACTTC.

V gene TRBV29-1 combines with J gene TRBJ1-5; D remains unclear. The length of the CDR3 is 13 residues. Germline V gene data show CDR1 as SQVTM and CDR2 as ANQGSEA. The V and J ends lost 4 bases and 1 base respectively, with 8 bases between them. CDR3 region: CSVVVTSNQPQHF. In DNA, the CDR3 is TGCAGCGTTGTAGTCACAAGCAATCAGCCCCAGCATTTT.

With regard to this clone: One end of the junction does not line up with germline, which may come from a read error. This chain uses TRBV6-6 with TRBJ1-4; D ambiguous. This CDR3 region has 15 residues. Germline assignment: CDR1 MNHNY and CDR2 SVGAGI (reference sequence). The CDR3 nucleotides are TGTGCCAGCCGTTACCTAGAGGGAGGTAATGAAAAACTGTTTTTT. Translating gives CASRYLEGGNEKLFF.

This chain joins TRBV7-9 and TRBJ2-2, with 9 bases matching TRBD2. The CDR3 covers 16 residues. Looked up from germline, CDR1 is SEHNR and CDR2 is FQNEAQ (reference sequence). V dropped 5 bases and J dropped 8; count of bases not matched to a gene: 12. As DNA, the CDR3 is TGTGCCAGCAGCCAAATAGCGGGAGCTGAACATGGGGAGCTGTTTTTT. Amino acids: CASSQIAGAEHGELFF.

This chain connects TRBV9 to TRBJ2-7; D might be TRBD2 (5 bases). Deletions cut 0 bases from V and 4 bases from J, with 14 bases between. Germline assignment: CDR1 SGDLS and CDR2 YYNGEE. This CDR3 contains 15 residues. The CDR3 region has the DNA TGTGCCAGCAGCGTAGACGGTAGCGTCAGATACGAGCAGTACTTC. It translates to CASSVDGSVRYEQYF.

The CDR3 is CASSPLGLLSEKLFF. The DNA for the CDR3 is TGCGCCAGTTCTCCCCTCGGATTGTTGAGTGAAAAACTGTTTTTT. The J gene is TRBJ1-4, the V gene TRBV4-3; no clear D. The germline V gene encodes CDR1 LGHNA and CDR2 YSLEER. Trimming took 9 bases from V and 7 from J, leaving 21 bases between them. There are 15 residues in the CDR3.

The CDR3 DNA sequence: TGTGCCAGCAGCGTCGCATTAGCGGGAGGGGGACAAGAGACCCAGTACTTC. Amino acid sequence: CASSVALAGGGQETQYF. The chain employs TRBV9 and TRBJ2-5; 11 positions agree with TRBD2. The CDR3 totals 17 residues. Germline V gives CDR1 SGDLS, CDR2 YYNGEE. V shed 2 bases, J shed 2 bases, and the junction held 8 bases outside the gene matches.

In DNA form, the CDR3 reads TGTGCCAGCTCACCACCGTCCCTAGCGGACTCCGAGCAGTACTTC. The encoded protein is CASSPPSLADSEQYF. V is TRBV18 and J is TRBJ2-7; TRBD2 matches 7 bases. The CDR3 covers 15 residues. V dropped 0 bases and J dropped 6; count of bases not matched to a gene: 8. Germline V gene lookup returns CDR1 KGHSH and CDR2 LQKENI.

The CDR3 coding sequence is TGTGCCAGCAGTGAGGGGGGGGAGCAGTACTTC. It yields the protein CASSEGGEQYF. This chain links TRBV2 with TRBJ2-7, with TRBD2 matching over 7 bases. Per the germline V gene, CDR1 is SNHLY and CDR2 is FYNNEI. The ends lost 3 bases at V and 7 bases at J; junction bases unmatched: 0. The CDR3 has 11 residues.

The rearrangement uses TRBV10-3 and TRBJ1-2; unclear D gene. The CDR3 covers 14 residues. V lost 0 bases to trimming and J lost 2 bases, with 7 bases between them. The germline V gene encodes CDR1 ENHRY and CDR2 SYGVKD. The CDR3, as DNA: TGTGCCATCAGTGAGTCCCCAGAGAACTATGGCTACACCTTC. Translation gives CAISESPENYGYTF.

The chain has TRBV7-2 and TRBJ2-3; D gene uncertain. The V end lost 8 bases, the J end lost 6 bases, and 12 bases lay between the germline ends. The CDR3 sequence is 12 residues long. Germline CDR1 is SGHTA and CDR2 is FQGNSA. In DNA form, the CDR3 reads TGTGCCAGCGGGGTAGGTGGGGATACGCAGTATTTT. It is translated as CASGVGGDTQYF. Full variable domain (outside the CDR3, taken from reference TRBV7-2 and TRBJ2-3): GAGVSQSPSNKVTEKGKDVELRCDPISGHTALYWYRQSLGQGLEFLIYFQGNSAPDKSGLPSDRFSAERTGGSVSTLTIQRTQQEDSAVYLCASGVGGDTQYFGPGTRLTVL.

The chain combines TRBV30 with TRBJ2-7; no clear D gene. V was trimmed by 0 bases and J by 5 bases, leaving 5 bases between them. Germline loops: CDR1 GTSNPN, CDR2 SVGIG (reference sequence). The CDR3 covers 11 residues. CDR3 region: CAWSVGNEQYF. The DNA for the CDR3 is TGTGCCTGGAGTGTAGGAAACGAGCAGTACTTC.

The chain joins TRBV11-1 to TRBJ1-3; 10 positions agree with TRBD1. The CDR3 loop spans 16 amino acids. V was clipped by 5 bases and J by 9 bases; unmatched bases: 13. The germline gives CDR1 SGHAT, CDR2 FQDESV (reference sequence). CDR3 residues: CASSPRRDRGLITIYF. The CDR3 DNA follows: TGTGCCAGCAGCCCTCGGAGGGACAGGGGATTGATCACCATATATTTT.

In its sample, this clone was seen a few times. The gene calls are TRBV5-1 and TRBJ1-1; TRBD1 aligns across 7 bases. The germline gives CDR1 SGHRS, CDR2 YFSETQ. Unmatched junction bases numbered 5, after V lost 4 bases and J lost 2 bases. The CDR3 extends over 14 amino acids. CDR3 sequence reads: CASSKTGLNTEAFF. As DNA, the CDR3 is TGCGCCAGCAGCAAGACAGGGTTAAACACTGAAGCTTTCTTT.

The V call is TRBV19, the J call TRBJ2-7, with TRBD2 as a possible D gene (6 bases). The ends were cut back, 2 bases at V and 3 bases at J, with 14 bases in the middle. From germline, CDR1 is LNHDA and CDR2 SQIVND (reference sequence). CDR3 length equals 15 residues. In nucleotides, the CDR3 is TGTGCCAGTAGTATATCTAGCGCGAGGAGCTACGAGCAGTACTTC. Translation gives CASSISSARSYEQYF.

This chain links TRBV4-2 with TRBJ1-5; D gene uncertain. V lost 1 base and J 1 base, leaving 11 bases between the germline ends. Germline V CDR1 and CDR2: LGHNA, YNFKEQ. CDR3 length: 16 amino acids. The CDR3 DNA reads TGTGCCAGCAGCCAAGTAACGGGAAGGAGCAATCAGCCCCAGCATTTT. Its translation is CASSQVTGRSNQPQHF.

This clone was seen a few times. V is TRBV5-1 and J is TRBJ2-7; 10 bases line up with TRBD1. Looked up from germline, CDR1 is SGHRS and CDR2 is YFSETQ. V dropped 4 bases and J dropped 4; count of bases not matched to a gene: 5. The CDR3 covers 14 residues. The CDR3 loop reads CASSGDRGRYEQYF. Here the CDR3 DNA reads TGCGCCAGCAGCGGGGACAGGGGACGGTACGAGCAGTACTTC.

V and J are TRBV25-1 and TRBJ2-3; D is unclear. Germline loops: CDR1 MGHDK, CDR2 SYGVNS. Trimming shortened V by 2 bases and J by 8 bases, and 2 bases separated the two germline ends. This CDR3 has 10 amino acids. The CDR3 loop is CASSEGTQYF. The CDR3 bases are TGTGCCAGCAGTGAAGGTACGCAGTATTTT.